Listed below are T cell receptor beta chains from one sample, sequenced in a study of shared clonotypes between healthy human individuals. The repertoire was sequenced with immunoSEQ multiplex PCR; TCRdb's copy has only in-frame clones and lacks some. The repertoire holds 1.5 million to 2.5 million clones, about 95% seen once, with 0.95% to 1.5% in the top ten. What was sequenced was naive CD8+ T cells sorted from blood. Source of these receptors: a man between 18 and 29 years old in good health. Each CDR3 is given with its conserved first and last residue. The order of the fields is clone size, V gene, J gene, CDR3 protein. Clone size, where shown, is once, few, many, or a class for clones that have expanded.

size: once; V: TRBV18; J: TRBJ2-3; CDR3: CASSPPLDLPDTQYF
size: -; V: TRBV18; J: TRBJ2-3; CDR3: CASSPEGSTDTQYF
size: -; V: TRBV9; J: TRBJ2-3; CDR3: CASSVVESTDTQYF
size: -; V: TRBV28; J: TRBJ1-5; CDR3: CASSLIVPAGHQPQHF
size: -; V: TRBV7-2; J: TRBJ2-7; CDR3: CASSHYPQGVDTYEQYF
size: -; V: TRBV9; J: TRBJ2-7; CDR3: CASTSGGVPYEQYF
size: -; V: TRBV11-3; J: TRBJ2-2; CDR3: CASSLVAGSEDGELFF
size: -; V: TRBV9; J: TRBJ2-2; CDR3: CASSVEQASNTGELFF
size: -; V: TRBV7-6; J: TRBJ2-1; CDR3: CASSLGTGFNEQFF
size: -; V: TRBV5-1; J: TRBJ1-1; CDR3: CASRSPRQGVTEAFF
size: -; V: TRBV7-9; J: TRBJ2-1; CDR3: CASSFGLEADEQFF
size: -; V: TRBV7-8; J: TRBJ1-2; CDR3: CASREGNGYGYTF
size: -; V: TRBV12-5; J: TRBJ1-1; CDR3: CASGLDRGEAFF
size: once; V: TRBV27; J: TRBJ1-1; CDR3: CASSSEGRTEAFF
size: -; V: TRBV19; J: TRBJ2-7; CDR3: CASSPGQPYEQYF
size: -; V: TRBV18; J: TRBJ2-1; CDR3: CASSPSNYNEQFF
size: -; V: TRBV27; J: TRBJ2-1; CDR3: CASSYGQLSLYNEQFF
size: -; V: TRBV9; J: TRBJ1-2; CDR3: CASSASVGTGDGYTF
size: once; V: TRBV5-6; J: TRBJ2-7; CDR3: CASSPAGGHEQYF
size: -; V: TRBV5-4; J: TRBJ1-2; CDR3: CASSLDRAVYGYTF
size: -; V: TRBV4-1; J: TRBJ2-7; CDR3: CASSQDPSGAYEQYF
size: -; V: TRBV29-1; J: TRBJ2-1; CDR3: CSVWTPDEQFF
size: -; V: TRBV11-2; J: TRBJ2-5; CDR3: CASREGGRKEQYF
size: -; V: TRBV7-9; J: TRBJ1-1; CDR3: CASSLRVFGNTEAFF
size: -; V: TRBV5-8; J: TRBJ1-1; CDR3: CASRPLGLGNTEAFF
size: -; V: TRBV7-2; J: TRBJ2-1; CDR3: CASSLWSPGTSGDDFEQFF
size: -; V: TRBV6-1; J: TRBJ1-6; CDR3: CASDEQGMASPLHF
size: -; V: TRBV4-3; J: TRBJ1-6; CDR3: CASSQVWGEGSLYSPLHF
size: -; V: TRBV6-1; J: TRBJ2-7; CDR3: CASSLGTGTYEQYF
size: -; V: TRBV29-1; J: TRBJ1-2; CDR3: CSVGQALYGYTF
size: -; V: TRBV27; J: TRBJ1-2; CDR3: CASSLFQGAKGYTF
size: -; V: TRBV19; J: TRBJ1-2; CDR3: CAVFQGDGYTF
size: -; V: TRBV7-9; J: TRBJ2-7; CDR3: CASSPTIGDVEVTYEQYF
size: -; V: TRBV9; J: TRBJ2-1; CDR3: CASSGREGLESSYNEQFF
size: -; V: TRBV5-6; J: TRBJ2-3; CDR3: CASSLQSYTDTQYF
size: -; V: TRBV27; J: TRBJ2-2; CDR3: CASSGNRITGELFF
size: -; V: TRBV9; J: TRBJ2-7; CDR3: CASSETGTGLYEQYF
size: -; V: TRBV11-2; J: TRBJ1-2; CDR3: CASSLDGPGGGYTF
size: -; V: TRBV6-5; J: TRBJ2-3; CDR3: CASKSASSTDTQYF
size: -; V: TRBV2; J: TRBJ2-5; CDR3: CASSGTSGGVWETQYF
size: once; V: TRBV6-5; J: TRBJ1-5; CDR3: CASSTTGENQPQHF
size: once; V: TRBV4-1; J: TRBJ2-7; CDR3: CASSQGAGGPYEQYF
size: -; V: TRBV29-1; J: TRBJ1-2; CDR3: CSVETEGYGYTF
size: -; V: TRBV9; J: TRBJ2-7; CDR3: CASSVEGTGSYEQYF
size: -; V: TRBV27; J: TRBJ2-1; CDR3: CASSAGLAEIYNEQFF
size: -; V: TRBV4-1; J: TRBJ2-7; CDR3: CASSQVVTGDYEQYF
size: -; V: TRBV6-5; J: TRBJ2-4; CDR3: CASSPGQGQYF
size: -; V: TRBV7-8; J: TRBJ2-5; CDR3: CASSLGASGEVETQYF
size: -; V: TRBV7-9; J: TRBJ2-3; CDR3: CASSLGWEVEDTQYF